The source of this T cell receptor beta chain is a study of post-analysis software for immune sequencing data. Study-level information: Patients with relapsing-remitting, secondary progressive and progressive-relapsing multiple sclerosis courses were all represented. The study's findings and limits: Comparison with controls showed significantly lower normalized Chao1 diversity in multiple sclerosis patients. Several TRBV segments (TRBV5-6, TRBV5-1 and TRBV20-1 among them) occurred more frequently in patients than in controls.

A remark on this clonotype: No antigen is known for it.

Unique molecular identifiers were carried by the TCR beta cDNA libraries. From the PCR reads, TCRdb called clonotypes with MiXCR, one entry per CDR3 protein. Found here are 600,000 to 750,000 distinct CDR3 sequences, 55% to 70% of them singletons; the top ten hold around 11%. CDR1 DFQATT and CDR2 SNEGSKA come from the germline V gene (reference sequence). V was clipped by 1 base and J by 0 bases, with 10 bases between them. The CDR3 consists of 15 residues. Specimen: blood. The V call is TRBV20-1, the J call TRBJ2-1; the D is unclear. The TCR was taken from a girl aged 2 to 9 with multiple sclerosis. The CDR3 region is CSARADWSSYNEQFF. CDR3 DNA sequence: TGCAGTGCTAGAGCTGACTGGAGCTCCTACAATGAGCAGTTCTTC.